This entry features one TCR beta chain sequence. As yet, its antigen is unknown. This entry is derived from a study of blood T cells in healthy people across ages. Study results and caveats: Correlation between TCR beta diversity and naive T cell percentage was strong.

Primers used in a second PCR of roughly 6 to 11 cycles were a sample-barcoded 5' primer and a J-beta primer mix. TCRdb re-analysed the 5' RACE reads in MiXCR, keeping a single row per CDR3 protein. Here the sample spans hundreds of thousands of distinct CDR3 sequences, around 48% being singletons. The CDR3 sequence is 19 residues long. V dropped 3 bases and J dropped 0 bases, with 18 bases sitting between them. Germline V CDR1 and CDR2: LGHDT, YNNKEL (reference sequence). The origin of this receptor is an older woman in good health. The chain links TRBV3-1 to TRBJ2-6; D gene ambiguous. The specimen was blood. CDR3 residues: CASSHVRGPANSGANVLTF. The CDR3 nucleotides read TGTGCCAGCAGCCATGTCCGTGGGCCGGCCAACTCTGGGGCCAACGTCCTGACTTTC.